This T cell receptor (beta chain) originates from a study of shared clonotypes between healthy human individuals (dated by TCRdb to the early 2020s). General notes on the study: The cohort comprised two women and a few men aged 18 to 49 years. Per donor, three plates each were used for CD4 naive and CD4 memory, two for CD8 naive, and one for CD8 memory. Blood TCR repertoires of roughly five healthy adults were deeply sequenced to estimate repertoire size and the extent of clonotype sharing between individuals. To increase sequencing depth and limit assay-specific biases, TCR repertoire library preparation and sequencing were carried out by different laboratories using diverse techniques. Leukapheresis yielded between about 0.94 and 10 billion PBMCs per donor.

Using the deep immunoSEQ assay, TCR CDR3 regions were amplified from genomic DNA by multiplex PCR. Extracted genomic DNA from each cell subset was spread evenly across all wells of several immunoSEQ 96-well plates, with each plate serving as a replicate. Each replicate PCR for sorted subsets received roughly 200 ng genomic DNA, equal to about 30,000 T cell genomes. Purified libraries were quantified with a Qubit 3.0 fluorometer, sized on a Bioanalyzer 2100, and re-quantified with the KAPA Library Quantification kit. A separate single-read 150-cycle Illumina NextSeq 550 flow cell was used to sequence each immunoSEQ 96-well plate. The original pipeline was this. Because only junctional sequences without quality scores were contained in the immunoSEQ output, filtering matching that applied to full-length reads could not be performed. To assign V/J genes and CDR3, sequences were annotated using PyIR, a Python wrapper for IgBLAST v1.9, with IMGT germline references. Reads with weak V/J assignments (E-value above 1e-6), missing CDR3, stop codons, out-of-frame junctions, or ambiguous translated residues were removed. V3J clonotypes were defined as sequences sharing the same inferred V gene, J gene, and CDR3 amino acid sequence. Percentage overlap between repertoires was computed as shared unique clonotypes divided by the size of the smaller repertoire. Richness of each repertoire was evaluated using RTK rarefaction, the Chao1 estimator, and Recon v2.1 estimates of unobserved clonotypes. Generation probabilities were computed with OLGA for all TCRbeta clonotypes obtained by the gDNA method from several donors. TCRdb limited this immuneACCESS table to in-frame rearrangements with V and J called. A share of clones is missing; checked studies link under half to unresolved V genes, and the rest is unexplained. V, J and clone size reflect that table, while D and trimming were determined from the DNA. Present in this sample are a few hundred thousand clones, over 95% of which were seen just once. The ten most abundant clones make up about 0.11% of the sample.

As concerns this clone: What this receptor recognizes is not known. Base qualities were left out, and no much larger clone turns up one base away.

The study at large found these results: Compared with non-shared clonotypes, clonotypes shared by all four sorted-subset donors had higher generation probabilities. Even with the large sequencing depth, rarefaction of the sorted-subset datasets indicated that sequencing was incomplete. Roughly 5% of naive CD4, roughly 3.6% of naive CD8, 2.3% of memory CD4, and approximately 0.39% of memory CD8 clonotypes were shared across several donors. Because the study included only a small number of donors, the genetic and exposure-history diversity represented was limited. Based on pairwise subsampling, the degree of clonotype sharing among donors was expected to be affected by sequencing depth. Sampling was restricted to blood, and TCR repertoires in tissues likely differ from the TCR repertoires found in blood. Naive subsets generally had larger estimated clonotype richness than memory subsets did.

For the CD8 naive samples, CD45RO-negative cells were positively selected for CCR7, yielding a CD45RA+CCR7+ population from which TemRA cells were excluded. The donors were healthy, HIV-negative adults with no recently reported acute infections or vaccinations. Every donor was a Caucasian adult living in Nashville, Tennessee, USA. Blood was collected by leukapheresis, and PBMCs were isolated by Ficoll-Histopaque density gradient centrifugation and then cryopreserved in liquid nitrogen vapor phase. Purity and quantity of every magnetically sorted T cell population were checked by analytical flow cytometry. From each sorted fraction, genomic DNA was isolated and quantified by UV absorbance on a Nanodrop 2000c. Sequenced sample: naive CD8+ T cells sorted from blood. The cell subset or site label on this specimen signifies: CD45RA+CCR7+. The origin of this receptor is a woman in her twenties or thirties in good health.

The DNA sequence follows: TGTGCCAGCAGTAAGAGCGGCAGCACAGATACGCAGTATTTT. This sequence encodes CASSKSGSTDTQYF. This receptor chain uses TRBV6-1 and TRBJ2-3; possibly the D gene is TRBD2, per 5 matching bases. The CDR3, cysteine through phenylalanine, is 14 amino acids long. Of all the DNA, just the CDR3 is kept, 42 bases in frame from base 1. The germline V gene gives CDR1 as MNHNS and CDR2 as SASEGT. The V and J ends are trimmed by 5 bases and 0 bases, leaving 9 bases between them.